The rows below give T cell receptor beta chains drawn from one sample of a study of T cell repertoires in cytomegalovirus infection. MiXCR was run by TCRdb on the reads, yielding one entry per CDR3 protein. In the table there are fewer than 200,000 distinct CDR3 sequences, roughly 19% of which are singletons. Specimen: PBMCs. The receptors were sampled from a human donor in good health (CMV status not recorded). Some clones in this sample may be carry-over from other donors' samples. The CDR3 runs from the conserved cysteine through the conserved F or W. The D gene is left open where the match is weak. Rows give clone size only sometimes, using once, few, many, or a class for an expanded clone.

cdr3_aa: CSAKGNGYTF
cdr3_nt: TGCAGTGCTAAGGGAAATGGCTACACCTTC
j_call: TRBJ1-2
v_call: TRBV20-1
d_call: NA
clone_size: NA

cdr3_aa: CASSSSRAWVGGYTF
cdr3_nt: TGTGCCAGCAGCTCCTCCCGGGCCTGGGTCGGAGGCTACACCTTC
j_call: TRBJ1-2
v_call: TRBV7-8
d_call: NA
clone_size: many

cdr3_aa: CASSRGTVYGQYF
cdr3_nt: TGTGCCAGCAGCCGCGGGACAGTCTACGGGCAGTACTTC
j_call: TRBJ2-7
v_call: TRBV7-2
d_call: NA
clone_size: NA

cdr3_aa: CASSLRQGTTYEQYF
cdr3_nt: TGTGCCAGCAGTCTCCGACAGGGAACAACCTACGAGCAGTACTTC
j_call: TRBJ2-7
v_call: TRBV2
d_call: TRBD1
clone_size: few

cdr3_aa: CAISDGLTEAFF
cdr3_nt: TGTGCCATCAGTGATGGACTCACTGAAGCTTTCTTT
j_call: TRBJ1-1
v_call: TRBV10-3
d_call: NA
clone_size: many

cdr3_aa: CASSLRTGRETQYF
cdr3_nt: TGTGCCAGCAGCCTTCGGACAGGGCGAGAGACCCAGTACTTC
j_call: TRBJ2-5
v_call: TRBV7-8
d_call: TRBD1
clone_size: many

cdr3_aa: CASKGKWTTDNEQFF
cdr3_nt: TGTGCCAGCAAGGGGAAGTGGACTACCGACAATGAGCAGTTCTTC
j_call: TRBJ2-1
v_call: TRBV6-5
d_call: NA
clone_size: few

cdr3_aa: CASSLFGTSGINQETQYF
cdr3_nt: TGTGCCAGCAGTCTGTTTGGGACTAGCGGGATTAACCAAGAGACCCAGTACTTC
j_call: TRBJ2-5
v_call: TRBV5-4
d_call: TRBD2
clone_size: NA

cdr3_aa: CASSSTPGRAYYEQYF
cdr3_nt: TGTGCCAGCAGCTCCACGCCGGGACGGGCCTACTATGAGCAGTACTTC
j_call: TRBJ2-7
v_call: TRBV11-3
d_call: NA
clone_size: NA

cdr3_aa: CASRGFSTDTQYF
cdr3_nt: TGTGCCAGCAGGGGGTTTAGCACAGATACGCAGTATTTT
j_call: TRBJ2-3
v_call: TRBV6-6
d_call: NA
clone_size: NA

cdr3_aa: CASSPRYPDGYLPPEAFF
cdr3_nt: TGTGCCAGCAGCCCACGGTACCCTGACGGATACCTCCCGCCTGAAGCTTTCTTT
j_call: TRBJ1-1
v_call: TRBV7-8
d_call: NA
clone_size: many

cdr3_aa: CASSLGNRGNEQFF
cdr3_nt: TGTGCCAGCAGCTTAGGAAACAGGGGAAATGAGCAGTTCTTC
j_call: TRBJ2-1
v_call: TRBV7-2
d_call: TRBD1
clone_size: NA

cdr3_aa: CASSIYTGDSFTDTQYF
cdr3_nt: TGTGCCAGCAGCATCTATACAGGGGACTCTTTCACAGATACGCAGTATTTT
j_call: TRBJ2-3
v_call: TRBV7-8
d_call: NA
clone_size: NA

cdr3_aa: CSALKGAGGEQYF
cdr3_nt: TGCAGTGCCCTAAAGGGAGCCGGGGGCGAGCAGTACTTC
j_call: TRBJ2-7
v_call: TRBV20-1
d_call: NA
clone_size: NA

cdr3_aa: CASSYVAGRASYEQYF
cdr3_nt: TGTGCCAGCAGTTACGTGGCGGGCCGAGCATCCTACGAGCAGTACTTC
j_call: TRBJ2-7
v_call: TRBV6-2/TRBV6-3
d_call: NA
clone_size: NA

cdr3_aa: CASSIPGTGEQYF
cdr3_nt: TGTGCCAGCAGCATTCCCGGGACAGGGGAGCAGTACTTC
j_call: TRBJ2-7
v_call: TRBV7-2
d_call: TRBD1
clone_size: many

cdr3_aa: CASSTFPGTATSGANVLTF
cdr3_nt: TGTGCCAGCTCAACCTTTCCCGGGACAGCGACCTCTGGGGCCAACGTCCTGACTTTC
j_call: TRBJ2-6
v_call: TRBV18
d_call: TRBD1
clone_size: NA

cdr3_aa: CSARDALSGSVDTQYF
cdr3_nt: TGCAGTGCTAGAGATGCTTTGAGCGGGAGTGTCGATACGCAGTATTTT
j_call: TRBJ2-3
v_call: TRBV20-1
d_call: TRBD2
clone_size: NA

cdr3_aa: CASFEYIGVYNEQFF
cdr3_nt: TGCGCCAGCTTTGAGTACATCGGAGTTTACAATGAGCAGTTCTTC
j_call: TRBJ2-1
v_call: TRBV5-1
d_call: NA
clone_size: many

cdr3_aa: CTSSLIAGGHNEQFF
cdr3_nt: TGTACCAGCAGCTTAATCGCGGGGGGGCACAATGAGCAGTTCTTC
j_call: TRBJ2-1
v_call: TRBV5-5
d_call: TRBD2
clone_size: NA

cdr3_aa: CASSQVSGQPSQKQYF
cdr3_nt: TGTGCCAGCAGCCAAGTGTCTGGGCAGCCAAGCCAGAAGCAGTACTTC
j_call: TRBJ2-7
v_call: TRBV4-2
d_call: NA
clone_size: many

cdr3_aa: CSARTDRVGYTF
cdr3_nt: TGCAGTGCTAGAACGGACAGGGTTGGCTACACCTTC
j_call: TRBJ1-2
v_call: TRBV20-1
d_call: TRBD1
clone_size: NA

cdr3_aa: CASNPRTRNTEAFF
cdr3_nt: TGTGCCAGCAACCCGAGGACCAGGAACACTGAAGCTTTCTTT
j_call: TRBJ1-1
v_call: TRBV28
d_call: NA
clone_size: NA

cdr3_aa: CASSLVPGTETQYF
cdr3_nt: TGTGCCAGCAGCTTAGTTCCGGGGACGGAGACCCAGTACTTC
j_call: TRBJ2-5
v_call: TRBV7-9
d_call: NA
clone_size: NA

cdr3_aa: CASSVSGAETQYF
cdr3_nt: TGTGCCAGTAGTGTCAGCGGAGCAGAGACCCAGTACTTC
j_call: TRBJ2-5
v_call: TRBV19
d_call: NA
clone_size: NA